Below, 21 T cell receptor beta chains from the same sample are listed, as sequenced in a study of lymphopenia after photon versus proton radiotherapy. The table came from immunoSEQ multiplex PCR; TCRdb's copy has only in-frame clones and leaves some out. The top ten hold about a tenth of the sample, which has about 23,000 clones, around nine tenths seen once. The sample was peripheral blood, taken from a patient treated with proton-based radiotherapy. These receptors were taken from a woman aged 65 to 85 with pancreatic cancer. Some clones in this sample may be carry-over from other donors' samples.

V is TRBV5-1 and J is TRBJ2-1; 7 positions match TRBD2. Germline CDR1 reads SGHRS; CDR2 reads YFSETQ. The CDR3 contains 13 residues. The junction had 3 bases not matched to a gene; V was cut back by 4 bases and J by 5 bases. The CDR3 coding sequence is TGCGCCAGCAGCACCGGACTAGACAATGAGCAGTTCTTC. It codes for CASSTGLDNEQFF.

The chain links TRBV5-1 to TRBJ2-7; no clear D gene. Trimming cost V 4 bases and J 3 bases, with 14 bases left between them. The CDR3 has 14 amino acids. Germline CDR1 reads SGHRS; CDR2 reads YFSETQ. CDR3 sequence: CASSPDGLRYEQYF. As DNA, the CDR3 is TGCGCCAGCAGCCCGGACGGGCTCCGCTACGAGCAGTACTTC.

This clone was detected only once. V is TRBV10-3 and J is TRBJ1-5, with D perhaps matching TRBD1 (6 bases). The CDR3 length is 17 residues. Per germline, CDR1 ENHRY and CDR2 SYGVKD. Trimming shortened V by 1 base and J by 6 bases, and 19 bases separated the two germline ends. Here the CDR3 reads CAISEFLSGGMGQPQHF. The CDR3 DNA sequence: TGTGCCATCAGTGAGTTTCTATCGGGGGGCATGGGTCAGCCCCAGCATTTT.

V is TRBV19 and J is TRBJ1-1; D is ambiguous. Germline V gives CDR1 LNHDA, CDR2 SQIVND (reference sequence). The CDR3 loop spans 13 amino acids. V was cut by 0 bases and J by 6 bases, with 8 bases left in between. The CDR3 region is CASSIERRSEAFF. The CDR3 coding sequence is TGTGCCAGTAGTATAGAGAGACGGTCTGAAGCTTTCTTT.

This clone was detected once. The V gene is TRBV25-1, the J gene TRBJ1-2, with TRBD1 as a possible D gene (5 bases). This CDR3 is built from 12 residues. CDR1 is MGHDK and CDR2 is SYGVNS in the germline V gene. Deletions cut 4 bases from V and 7 bases from J, with 10 bases between. DNA of the CDR3: TGTGCCAGCAGTGCCGGGGCCCGTGGCTACACCTTC. Residues: CASSAGARGYTF.

This chain links TRBV7-9 with TRBJ2-7; D not certain. The germline V gene has CDR1 SEHNR and CDR2 FQNEAQ (reference sequence). V was shortened by 5 bases and J by 0 bases, with 2 bases between the two germline ends. CDR3 length equals 11 residues. The CDR3 is CASSVSYEQYF. The CDR3 DNA sequence: TGTGCCAGCAGCGTCTCCTACGAGCAGTACTTC.

Comments on this clone: An end of the junction differs from the germline gene, which may be a read error. This chain uses TRBV18 with TRBJ1-1; D is uncertain. Germline V lookup: CDR1 KGHSH, CDR2 LQKENI. The CDR3 runs to 15 residues. CDR3 nucleotides: TGTGCCAGCTCATCACCGAGCGGGCTGAACACTGAAGCTTTCTTT. The encoded protein is CASSSPSGLNTEAFF.

This clone is a singleton in its sample. The chain has TRBV18 and TRBJ1-1; D is uncertain. Germline CDR1 and CDR2: KGHSH and LQKENI. The CDR3 runs to 15 residues. With 0 bases removed from V and 0 bases from J, the gap between germline ends came to 8 bases. The CDR3: CASSPPSGLNTEAFF. DNA for the CDR3: TGTGCCAGCTCACCACCGAGCGGGCTGAACACTGAAGCTTTCTTT.

This chain joins TRBV5-4 and TRBJ2-7; 13 bases fit TRBD2. Trimming at V came to 3 bases and at J to 4 bases, leaving 4 bases not matched to a gene. Germline assignment: CDR1 SGHNT and CDR2 YYREEE (reference sequence). The CDR3 length is 15 residues. In DNA form, the CDR3 reads TGTGCCAGCAGCTCTCCGACTAGCGGGAGGTACGAGCAGTACTTC. It is translated as CASSSPTSGRYEQYF.

This chain connects TRBV28 to TRBJ1-2; TRBD1 matches at 11 bases. Germline CDR1 is MDHEN and CDR2 is SYDVKM. The trim removed 5 bases at V and 4 bases at J, leaving 21 bases unmatched. This CDR3 has 20 amino acids. DNA for the CDR3: TGTGCCAGCAGTCACCGGACGGGACAGGGGGTTGGGGTAATGGTCTATGGCTACACCTTC. Encoded protein: CASSHRTGQGVGVMVYGYTF.

The sample holds one count of this clone. CDR3 protein: CASSFRGVYEQYF. For the CDR3, the DNA is TGTGCCAGCAGTTTCAGGGGGGTCTACGAGCAGTACTTC. J is TRBJ2-7 and V is TRBV28, with D tentatively TRBD1 (7 bases). This CDR3 has 13 amino acids. Trimming stripped 3 bases from V and 3 bases from J, with 9 bases between. Germline V CDR1 and CDR2: MDHEN, SYDVKM.

This clone was detected only once. The chain joins TRBV19 to TRBJ2-7; D uncertain. V lost 6 bases to trimming and J lost 3 bases, with 18 bases between them. The CDR3 is made up of 15 amino acids. The germline V gene has CDR1 LNHDA and CDR2 SQIVND (reference sequence). The CDR3 region is CASRVDMRTIYEQYF. The CDR3 region has the DNA TGTGCCAGTAGGGTCGACATGAGGACGATCTACGAGCAGTACTTC.

CDR3 in amino acids: CAWSGGVPGGPSNEQFF. The CDR3 region has the DNA TGTGCCTGGAGTGGTGGGGTACCGGGAGGGCCCTCTAATGAGCAGTTCTTC. V is TRBV30 and J is TRBJ2-1; 8 bases map to TRBD2. Per the germline V gene, CDR1 is GTSNPN and CDR2 is SVGIG (reference sequence). CDR3 size: 17 residues. J was trimmed by 7 bases and V by 1 base; bases with no gene match: 15.

This sequence joins TRBV25-1 and TRBJ1-4, with D uncertain. Germline assignment: CDR1 MGHDK and CDR2 SYGVNS. V was pared by 1 base and J by 7 bases, with 7 bases between. The CDR3 runs 13 residues. The CDR3 protein is CASSELEGEKLFF. As DNA, the CDR3 is TGTGCCAGCAGTGAATTGGAAGGTGAAAAACTGTTTTTT.

The V call is TRBV5-4, the J call TRBJ2-1; 12 bases are a match to TRBD1. The germline CDR1 and CDR2 sequences are SGHNT and YYREEE (reference sequence). Germline trimming cut 4 bases from V and 7 bases from J; bases unmatched to any gene: 3. This CDR3 contains 14 residues. The CDR3 protein is CASSGGQGANEQFF. The CDR3 DNA is TGTGCCAGCAGCGGGGGACAGGGGGCTAATGAGCAGTTCTTC.

The genes are TRBV6-1 and TRBJ2-7; D not certain. V was cut by 7 bases and J by 0 bases, with 16 bases left in between. Germline-derived CDR1 and CDR2 are MNHNS and SASEGT. This CDR3 comprises 15 residues. CDR3 loop: CASKILDHSSYEQYF. CDR3 sequence (DNA): TGTGCCAGCAAAATACTGGACCACAGCTCCTACGAGCAGTACTTC.

The V call is TRBV28, the J call TRBJ1-5; tentative D call: TRBD1 (6 bases). The CDR3 has 13 residues. V lost 2 bases and J 7 bases, leaving 9 bases between the germline ends. Germline lookup yields CDR1 MDHEN and CDR2 SYDVKM. CDR3 in amino acids: CASSLMGAQPQHF. The CDR3 bases are TGTGCCAGCAGTTTAATGGGGGCACAGCCCCAGCATTTT.

V is TRBV11-3 and J is TRBJ2-1; D ambiguous. Trimming shortened V by 5 bases and J by 0 bases, and 11 bases separated the two germline ends. This CDR3 comprises 15 residues. Germline V gene data show CDR1 as SGHNT and CDR2 as YENEEA. The CDR3 is CASSPQPHSYNEQFF. The DNA of the CDR3 is TGTGCCAGCAGCCCGCAGCCCCACTCCTACAATGAGCAGTTCTTC.

This clone was counted once. This chain connects TRBV5-1 to TRBJ2-3; 8 bases align to TRBD2. The trim removed 5 bases at V and 3 bases at J, leaving 11 bases unmatched. Germline lookup yields CDR1 SGHRS and CDR2 YFSETQ. This CDR3 contains 16 residues. CDR3 in amino acids: CASRFLGAGGTDTQYF. The CDR3 bases are TGCGCCAGCAGATTCCTAGGTGCGGGAGGTACAGATACGCAGTATTTT.

The V and J genes are TRBV28 and TRBJ2-5; D perhaps matches TRBD2 (6 bases). The CDR3 length is 12 residues. The germline gives CDR1 MDHEN, CDR2 SYDVKM. Between the trimmed V and J ends, which lost 8 bases and 1 base, there was a span of 8 bases. The CDR3 region is CASRRGQETQYF. The CDR3 region has the DNA TGTGCCAGCCGGAGGGGCCAAGAGACCCAGTACTTC.

The chain carries TRBV19 and TRBJ2-7, with D maybe TRBD1 (6 bases). V lost 4 bases to trimming and J lost 0 bases, with 10 bases between them. CDR3 length: 14 residues. From germline, CDR1 is LNHDA and CDR2 SQIVND (reference sequence). The CDR3 is CASSTGTISYEQYF. For the CDR3, the DNA is TGTGCCAGTAGTACCGGGACAATCTCCTACGAGCAGTACTTC.